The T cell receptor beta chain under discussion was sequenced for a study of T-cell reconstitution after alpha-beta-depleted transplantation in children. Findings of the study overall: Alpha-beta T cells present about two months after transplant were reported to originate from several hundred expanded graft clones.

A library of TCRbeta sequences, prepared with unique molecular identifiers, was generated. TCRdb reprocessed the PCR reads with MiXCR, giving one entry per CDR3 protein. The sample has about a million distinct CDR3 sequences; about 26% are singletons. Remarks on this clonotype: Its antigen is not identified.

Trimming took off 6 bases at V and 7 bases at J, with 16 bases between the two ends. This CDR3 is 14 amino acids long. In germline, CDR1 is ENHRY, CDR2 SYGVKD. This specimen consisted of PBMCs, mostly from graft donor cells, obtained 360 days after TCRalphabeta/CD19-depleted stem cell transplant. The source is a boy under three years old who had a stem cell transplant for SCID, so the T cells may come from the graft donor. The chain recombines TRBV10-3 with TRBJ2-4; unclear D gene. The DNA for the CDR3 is TGTGCCATCAGAGACCTAGTAGAGGCGAACATTCAGTACTTC. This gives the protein CAIRDLVEANIQYF.